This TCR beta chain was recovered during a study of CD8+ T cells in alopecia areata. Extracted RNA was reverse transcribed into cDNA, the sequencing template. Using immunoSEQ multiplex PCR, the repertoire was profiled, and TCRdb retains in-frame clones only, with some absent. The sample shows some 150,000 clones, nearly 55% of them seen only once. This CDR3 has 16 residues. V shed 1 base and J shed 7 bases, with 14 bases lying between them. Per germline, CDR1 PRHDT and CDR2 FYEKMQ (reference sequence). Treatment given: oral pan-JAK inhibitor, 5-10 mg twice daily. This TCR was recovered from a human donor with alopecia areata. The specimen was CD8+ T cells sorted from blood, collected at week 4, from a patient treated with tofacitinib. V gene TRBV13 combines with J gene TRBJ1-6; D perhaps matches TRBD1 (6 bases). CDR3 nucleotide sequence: TGTGCCAGCAGCTTAGCTGGGTTGGGGGCCAATTCACCCCTCCACTTT. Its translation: CASSLAGLGANSPLHF.